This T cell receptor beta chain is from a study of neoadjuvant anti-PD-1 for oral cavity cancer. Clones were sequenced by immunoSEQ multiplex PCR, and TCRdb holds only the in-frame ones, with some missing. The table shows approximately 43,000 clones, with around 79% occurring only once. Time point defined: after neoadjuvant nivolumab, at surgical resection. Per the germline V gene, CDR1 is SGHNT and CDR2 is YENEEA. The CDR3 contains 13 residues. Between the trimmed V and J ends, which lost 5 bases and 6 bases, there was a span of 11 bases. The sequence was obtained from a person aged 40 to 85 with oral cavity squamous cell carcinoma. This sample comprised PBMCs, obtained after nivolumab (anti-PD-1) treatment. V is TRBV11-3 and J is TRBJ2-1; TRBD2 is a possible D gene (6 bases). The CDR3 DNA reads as TGTGCCAGCAGCCAGACTAGTGGCAATGAGCAGTTCTTC. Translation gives CASSQTSGNEQFF.